One sample yielded the 20 T cell receptor beta chains listed below, sequenced in a study of T-cell reconstitution after alpha-beta-depleted transplantation in children. As it was prepared, the TCRbeta library received unique molecular identifiers. TCRdb re-derived calls from the PCR reads in MiXCR, one entry per CDR3 protein. The sample has about 640,000 distinct CDR3 sequences, approximately 15% seen once; the top ten hold around 0.96%. Sequencing used PBMCs from the stem cell graft donor, obtained from the stem cell graft. The receptor set was obtained from a human donor who donated a stem cell graft to a child with acute myeloid leukemia.

V gene TRBV7-9 combines with J gene TRBJ2-2, with D possibly being TRBD2 (6 bases). The CDR3 extends over 15 amino acids. Trimming pared 1 base from V and 3 bases from J, leaving 9 bases between. CDR1 SEHNR and CDR2 FQNEAQ come from the germline V gene (reference sequence). For the CDR3, the DNA is TGTGCCAGCAGCTTAGTAGTAGCGGACACCGGGGAGCTGTTTTTT. This sequence encodes CASSLVVADTGELFF.

The sample holds many counts of this clonotype. CDR3 amino acids: CSVVSGGQFF. The CDR3 DNA reads TGCAGCGTTGTGAGCGGGGGGCAGTTCTTC. The chain is built from TRBV29-1 and TRBJ2-1; TRBD2 agrees at 8 bases. This CDR3 has 10 residues. Trimming took 4 bases from V and 12 from J; bases not matched to a gene: 2. The germline gives CDR1 SQVTM, CDR2 ANQGSEA.

This clonotype was seen ten or more times. The V gene is TRBV20-1, the J gene TRBJ2-7, with unresolved D. The V end was cut by 4 bases, the J end by 4 bases, with 14 bases between. Germline V gives CDR1 DFQATT, CDR2 SNEGSKA (reference sequence). The CDR3 length is 13 residues. DNA for the CDR3: TGCAGTGCTATGGGCAGGATAGGGTACGAGCAGTACGTC. It encodes CSAMGRIGYEQYV.

This clonotype was detected ten times or more. The chain joins TRBV6-4 to TRBJ2-3; 9 positions match TRBD1. The CDR3 length is 15 residues. The germline gives CDR1 MRHNA, CDR2 SNTAGT. The V segment lost 5 bases and the J segment 4 bases; nucleotides outside the gene matches: 7. The CDR3 nucleotides read TGTGCCAGCAGTATCGACAGGGGGGCTTCAGATACGCAGTATTTT. It translates to CASSIDRGASDTQYF.

This clonotype was recorded many times. This chain joins TRBV20-1 and TRBJ2-1; D ambiguous. V was cut by 2 bases and J by 4 bases, with 9 bases left in between. The CDR3 is 13 residues long. From germline, CDR1 is DFQATT and CDR2 SNEGSKA (reference sequence). The CDR3 reads CSARLPEYNEQFF. In DNA, the CDR3 is TGCAGTGCTAGATTACCGGAATACAATGAGCAGTTCTTC.

In this sample, this clonotype turned up a few times. The genes are TRBV3-1 and TRBJ2-3; D is perhaps TRBD1 or TRBD2 (5 bases each). There are 15 residues in the CDR3. From germline, CDR1 is LGHDT and CDR2 YNNKEL (reference sequence). Trimming took 0 bases from V and 0 from J, leaving 7 bases between them. The CDR3 DNA is TGTGCCAGCAGCCAAGATTGGGGGAGCACAGATACGCAGTATTTT. As protein: CASSQDWGSTDTQYF.

There are many counts of this clonotype. The chain employs TRBV20-1 and TRBJ1-1, with 7 bases matching TRBD1. This CDR3 is built from 14 residues. Germline V lookup: CDR1 DFQATT, CDR2 SNEGSKA (reference sequence). J was trimmed by 0 bases and V by 3 bases; bases with no gene match: 4. CDR3 sequence reads: CSASRGSMNTEAFF. Written as DNA, the CDR3 is TGCAGTGCTAGCAGGGGGAGTATGAACACTGAAGCTTTCTTT.

The gene calls are TRBV5-1 and TRBJ2-3; D is ambiguous. V was trimmed by 0 bases and J by 9 bases, leaving 8 bases between them. The CDR3 is 12 amino acids. Germline V gene data show CDR1 as SGHRS and CDR2 as YFSETQ. Here the CDR3 reads CASSLDFSTQYF. In nucleotides, the CDR3 is TGCGCCAGCAGCTTGGATTTTTCGACGCAGTATTTT.

The chain links TRBV20-1 to TRBJ1-5, with TRBD1 identical over 8 bases. Looked up from germline, CDR1 is DFQATT and CDR2 is SNEGSKA (reference sequence). CDR3 length: 18 residues. The ends lost 0 bases at V and 7 bases at J; junction bases unmatched: 17. CDR3 nucleotide sequence: TGCAGTGCTAGAGATTTAGGGACAGGATTTCAAACGGGGCAGCCCCAGCATTTT. Protein product: CSARDLGTGFQTGQPQHF.

The V call is TRBV5-5, the J call TRBJ1-1; no clear D. Germline values: CDR1 SGHKS, CDR2 YYEKEE (reference sequence). V lost 4 bases and J 5 bases, leaving 15 bases between the germline ends. The CDR3 totals 14 residues. The CDR3 DNA reads as TGTGCCAGCAGCGCAGTCCCACTTAGAACTGAAGCTTTCTTT. This sequence encodes CASSAVPLRTEAFF.

The sample holds many counts of this clonotype. This sequence joins TRBV30 and TRBJ2-7, with D hard to call. The germline V gene encodes CDR1 GTSNPN and CDR2 SVGIG (reference sequence). V lost 0 bases, J lost 2 bases, and 8 bases lay in between. This CDR3 has 13 residues. The chain's CDR3 is CAWSVTRTYEQYF. The CDR3 bases are TGTGCCTGGAGTGTAACCCGGACCTACGAGCAGTACTTC.

This clonotype was seen ten or more times. This rearrangement joins TRBV13 to TRBJ1-2; the D is unclear. Germline V gene sequence: CDR1 PRHDT, CDR2 FYEKMQ (reference sequence). The CDR3 extends over 18 amino acids. Trimming shortened V by 5 bases and J by 1 base, and 23 bases separated the two germline ends. CDR3 DNA: TGTGCCAGCAGCACGTCCCTGTTAGGGCAGGAGCTTAACTATGGCTACACCTTC. It is translated as CASSTSLLGQELNYGYTF.

The table lists this clonotype with many counts. The chain recombines TRBV6-4 with TRBJ2-1; TRBD2 matches 13 bases. J lost 0 bases, V lost 5 bases, and 10 bases had no gene match. The CDR3 spans 19 residues. Germline V CDR1 and CDR2: MRHNA, SNTAGT. CDR3 nucleotide sequence: TGTGCCAGCAGTCTCGTAACTAGCGGGGGGGGAAGCTCCTACAATGAGCAGTTCTTC. Residues: CASSLVTSGGGSSYNEQFF.

In regard to this clonotype: A much larger clone is a single base away; this may be a read error. The chain joins TRBV20-1 to TRBJ1-1; no clear D. CDR1 is DFQATT and CDR2 is SNEGSKA in the germline V gene (reference sequence). The CDR3 loop spans 16 amino acids. CDR3 DNA sequence: TGCTGTGCTAAGGTTCCGGGCCCTCCCCCGAACACTGAAGCTTTCTTT. Translated: CCAKVPGPPPNTEAFF.

This clonotype was seen a handful of times. The rearrangement uses TRBV18 and TRBJ2-5, with D unresolved. The CDR3 totals 13 residues. Germline CDR1 and CDR2: KGHSH and LQKENI. Trimming took off 2 bases at V and 5 bases at J, with 9 bases between the two ends. Here the CDR3 DNA reads TGTGCCAGCTCACCAGGGTCCCGGGAGACCCAGTACTTC. Translation gives CASSPGSRETQYF.

This clonotype came up a few times. V gene TRBV4-1 combines with J gene TRBJ1-1; the D gene is possibly TRBD1 (5 bases). Deletions cut 0 bases from V and 0 bases from J, with 17 bases between. This CDR3 spans 18 amino acids. In germline, CDR1 is MGHRA, CDR2 YSYEKL. In DNA form, the CDR3 reads TGCGCCAGCAGCCAAGACCGGGGGTTCAGGAGAATGAACACTGAAGCTTTCTTT. Translating it yields CASSQDRGFRRMNTEAFF.

This clonotype came up a few times. The chain joins TRBV6-1 to TRBJ1-2; D may be TRBD1 (5 bases). Per the germline V gene, CDR1 is MNHNS and CDR2 is SASEGT. This CDR3 is built from 15 residues. V gave up 0 bases and J gave up 7 bases, with 15 bases separating them. CDR3 region: CASSEAGRVGSGYTF. The DNA of the CDR3 is TGTGCCAGCAGTGAAGCGGGCAGGGTCGGGTCTGGCTACACCTTC.

The chain couples TRBV7-2 to TRBJ1-6; 11 bases are shared with TRBD1. Trimming took 5 bases from V and 4 from J; bases not matched to a gene: 7. Germline lookup yields CDR1 SGHTA and CDR2 FQGNSA. The CDR3 covers 17 residues. The CDR3 DNA is TGTGCCAGCAGCCTCGGGACAGGGGGGACTTATAATTCACCCCTCCACTTT. It is translated as CASSLGTGGTYNSPLHF.

The chain has TRBV15 and TRBJ1-4, with D possibly being TRBD1 (6 bases). V was clipped by 0 bases and J by 8 bases, with 16 bases between them. This CDR3 spans 16 amino acids. Germline V gene data show CDR1 as LNHNV and CDR2 as YYDKDF (reference sequence). The CDR3 DNA follows: TGTGCCACCAGCAGAGATCCGCCGGGGGGCGGGGAAAAACTGTTTTTT. It specifies CATSRDPPGGGEKLFF. Looking up the rest from reference TRBV15 and TRBJ1-4 gives the full variable domain: DAMVIQNPRYQVTQFGKPVTLSCSQTLNHNVMYWYQQKSSQAPKLLFHYYDKDFNNEADTPDNFQSRRPNTSFCFLDIRSPGLGDTAMYLCATSRDPPGGGEKLFFGSGTQLSVL.

The chain employs TRBV28 and TRBJ2-7; D unclear. The ends were cut back, 6 bases at V and 0 bases at J, with 12 bases in the middle. The CDR3 totals 14 residues. Germline lookup yields CDR1 MDHEN and CDR2 SYDVKM. CDR3 residues: CASSPVGVSYEQYV. CDR3 sequence (DNA): TGTGCCAGCAGCCCCGTAGGAGTCTCCTACGAGCAGTACGTC.